Detailed here is one T cell receptor beta chain. These data come from a study of control samples from healthy donors and cancer patients. Sequencing was performed with immunoSEQ multiplex PCR; in TCRdb, only in-frame clones are kept and a portion is missing. The table shows tens of thousands of clones, with over 85% occurring only once. The CDR3 consists of 14 residues. Germline CDR1 is MDHEN and CDR2 is SYDVKM. Trimming removed 6 bases from V and 2 bases from J, with 13 bases in between. The rearrangement uses TRBV28 and TRBJ2-5; TRBD1 might be the D (6 bases). Material: blood. This sequence was found in a man between 45 and 60 years old in good health. The CDR3 loop reads CASSLPGTQETQYF. The CDR3 coding sequence is TGTGCCAGCAGCCTACCCGGGACACAAGAGACCCAGTACTTC.